The clone carrying this T cell receptor (beta chain) came up once. The CDR3 runs 11 residues. Trimming removed 5 bases at V and 1 base at J, with 5 bases between. The germline CDR1 and CDR2 sequences are DFQATT and SNEGSKA (reference sequence). TCRdb's copy holds only in-frame clones and misses some; the assay was immunoSEQ multiplex PCR. The data contain tens of thousands of clones, approximately 78% of them singletons. This record comes from a study of blood T cell repertoires in COVID-19. Sequencing used peripheral blood. This sequence was found in a human donor in a cohort sampled during active COVID-19. The chain has TRBV20-1 and TRBJ1-1; no definite D call. The DNA for the CDR3 is TGCAGTGCTCACAGGAACACTGAAGCTTTCTTT. This encodes CSAHRNTEAFF.